This T cell receptor (beta chain) emerged from a study of cytomegalovirus exposure and HLA in healthy donors. Study-wide context: The study placed about 86% of its approximately 400 genotyped donors in the Caucasian-associated ancestry cluster. Study-wide results and caveats: Some V segments, TRBV6-2 and TRBV6-3 among them, were indistinguishable and were therefore excluded.

CDR1 is SEHNR, CDR2 FQNEAQ, per germline (reference sequence). The CDR3 runs to 13 residues. Trimming took 1 base from V and 1 from J, leaving 4 bases between them. The PCR had 60 Vbeta and 13 Jbeta primers. Authors' analysis steps: The authors later counted about 80 million unique TCR beta chains, some 9.9 million of them shared. Assay: immunoSEQ multiplex PCR; the TCRdb copy retains only in-frame clones and omits some. V and J calls and clone size come straight from that table; D and trimming were deduced from the DNA. The sample has some 150,000 clones; less than 85% are singletons. Each donor was healthy, and each was a bone marrow donor. Concerning this clone itself: Its antigen is currently unknown. Within the sample, other DNA sequences also encode this same CDR3.

Sequences were obtained from PBMCs. The chain is built from TRBV7-9 and TRBJ1-1; unclear D gene. This receptor was obtained from a man aged 35-49 years in good health and CMV-seronegative. This CDR3 is CASSLVQNTEAFF. The CDR3 region has the DNA TGTGCCAGCAGCTTAGTACAGAACACTGAAGCTTTCTTT.